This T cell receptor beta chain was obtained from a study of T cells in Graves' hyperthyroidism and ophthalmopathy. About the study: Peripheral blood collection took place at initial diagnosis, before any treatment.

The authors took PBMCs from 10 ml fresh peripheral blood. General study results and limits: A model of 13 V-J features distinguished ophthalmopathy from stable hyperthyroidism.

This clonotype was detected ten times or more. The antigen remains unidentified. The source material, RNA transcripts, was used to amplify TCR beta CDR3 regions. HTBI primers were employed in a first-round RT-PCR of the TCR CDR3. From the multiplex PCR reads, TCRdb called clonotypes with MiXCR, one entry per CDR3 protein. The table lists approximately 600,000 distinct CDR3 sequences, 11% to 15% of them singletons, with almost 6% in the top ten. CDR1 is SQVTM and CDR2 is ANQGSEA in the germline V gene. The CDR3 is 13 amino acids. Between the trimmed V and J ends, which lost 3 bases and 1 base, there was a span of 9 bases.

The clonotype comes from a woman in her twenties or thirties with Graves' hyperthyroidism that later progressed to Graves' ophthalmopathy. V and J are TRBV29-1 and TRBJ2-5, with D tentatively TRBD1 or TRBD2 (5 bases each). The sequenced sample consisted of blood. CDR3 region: CSVERGTQETQYF. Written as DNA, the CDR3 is TGCAGCGTTGAGAGAGGGACCCAAGAGACCCAGTACTTC. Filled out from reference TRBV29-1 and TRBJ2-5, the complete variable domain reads SAVISQKPSRDICQRGTSLTIQCQVDSQVTMMFWYRQQPGQSLTLIATANQGSEATYESGFVIDKFPISRPNLTFSTLTVSNMSPEDSSIYLCSVERGTQETQYFGPGTRLLVL.